This entry lists 26 T cell receptor beta chains sequenced from one sample in a study of shared clonotypes between healthy human individuals. Only in-frame clones appear in the TCRdb table, and some are missing; sequencing was by immunoSEQ multiplex PCR. The profile shows roughly 2,300,000 clones, around 90% of them singletons. The sequenced material came from naive CD4+ T cells from PBMCs. The subset is: CD45RA+ positively selected. These receptors originate from a man between 18 and 29 years old in good health. Some clones in this sample may be carry-over from other donors' samples.

This chain connects TRBV5-1 to TRBJ2-1; 9 positions match TRBD2. Germline V gives CDR1 SGHRS, CDR2 YFSETQ. V was clipped by 1 base and J by 7 bases; unmatched bases: 6. This CDR3 is built from 15 residues. The DNA of the CDR3 is TGCGCCAGCAGCTTGACTAGCGGGCTGGGGAATGAGCAGTTCTTC. It is translated as CASSLTSGLGNEQFF.

The V and J genes are TRBV19 and TRBJ2-7; 7 bases map to TRBD2. Germline V gene lookup returns CDR1 LNHDA and CDR2 SQIVND (reference sequence). This CDR3 is 11 amino acids long. The V gene end was trimmed by 5 bases and the J gene end by 13 bases; junction bases not matched to a gene: 8. The CDR3 loop reads CASSLSGTTYF. In DNA form, the CDR3 reads TGTGCCAGTAGTCTGAGCGGGACTACTTACTTC.

The chain carries TRBV27 and TRBJ2-7; 8 bases match TRBD2. Germline V gene sequence: CDR1 MNHEY, CDR2 SMNVEV (reference sequence). The CDR3 length is 14 residues. J was trimmed by 2 bases and V by 5 bases; bases with no gene match: 5. The CDR3 is CASSNIAGPYEQYF. The CDR3 region has the DNA TGTGCCAGCAGTAACATAGCGGGACCCTACGAGCAGTACTTC.

This sequence joins TRBV10-3 and TRBJ2-7; 12 bases map to TRBD1. CDR1 and CDR2 (germline): ENHRY, SYGVKD. The CDR3 totals 17 residues. V dropped 0 bases and J dropped 6; count of bases not matched to a gene: 9. DNA of the CDR3: TGTGCCATCAGTGAGTCCCCGTGGGGGACAGGGGGCAGCGAGCAGTACTTC. This gives the protein CAISESPWGTGGSEQYF.

The genes are TRBV5-1 and TRBJ2-2; maybe TRBD1 (6 bases). Trimming pared 4 bases from V and 6 bases from J, leaving 16 bases between. CDR3 size: 15 residues. Germline V gene lookup returns CDR1 SGHRS and CDR2 YFSETQ. CDR3 amino acids: CASSRRDIPPGELFF. DNA of the CDR3: TGCGCCAGCAGCAGACGGGACATTCCGCCCGGGGAGCTGTTTTTT.

The chain's CDR3 is CASKVGAWNTEAFF. The CDR3, as DNA: TGCGCCAGCAAGGTGGGGGCCTGGAACACTGAAGCTTTCTTT. The J gene is TRBJ1-1, the V gene TRBV5-1; tentative D call: TRBD1 (6 bases). The length of the CDR3 is 14 residues. V gave up 6 bases and J gave up 1 base, with 13 bases separating them. Germline lookup yields CDR1 SGHRS and CDR2 YFSETQ.

For this clone: This specimen includes other DNA sequences encoding the same CDR3. The chain joins TRBV20-1 to TRBJ2-3; D not certain. Between the trimmed V and J ends, which lost 0 bases and 3 bases, there was a span of 1 base. The CDR3 has 11 amino acids. Germline values: CDR1 DFQATT, CDR2 SNEGSKA (reference sequence). The CDR3 DNA follows: TGCAGTGCTAGAGAAACAGATACGCAGTATTTT. It yields the protein CSARETDTQYF.

The chain has TRBV15 and TRBJ2-1; tentatively, D is TRBD2 (7 bases). The CDR3 is made up of 16 amino acids. Germline V gene lookup returns CDR1 LNHNV and CDR2 YYDKDF (reference sequence). Trimming pared 3 bases from V and 6 bases from J, leaving 18 bases between. DNA of the CDR3: TGTGCCACCAGCAGGAAAAAGGGGGGGCTCGTCAATGAGCAGTTCTTC. Translation: CATSRKKGGLVNEQFF. The full variable domain, in which reference TRBV15 and TRBJ2-1 provide the parts outside the CDR3, is DAMVIQNPRYQVTQFGKPVTLSCSQTLNHNVMYWYQQKSSQAPKLLFHYYDKDFNNEADTPDNFQSRRPNTSFCFLDIRSPGLGDTAMYLCATSRKKGGLVNEQFFGPGTRLTVL.

This chain links TRBV2 with TRBJ1-1; D may be TRBD1 (6 bases). The CDR3 consists of 13 residues. Trimming removed 6 bases from V and 5 bases from J, with 13 bases in between. Germline CDR1 reads SNHLY; CDR2 reads FYNNEI. CDR3: CASRVQGRTEAFF. DNA of the CDR3: TGTGCCAGCAGAGTACAGGGTCGGACTGAAGCTTTCTTT. Complete variable domain (other parts from reference TRBV2 and TRBJ1-1): EPEVTQTPSHQVTQMGQEVILRCVPISNHLYFYWYRQILGQKVEFLVSFYNNEISEKSEIFDDQFSVERPDGSNFTLKIRSTKLEDSAMYFCASRVQGRTEAFFGQGTRLTVV.

About this clone: The same CDR3 arises from other DNA sequences in this sample as well. This chain connects TRBV28 to TRBJ2-7; 10 bases align to TRBD2. The V gene end was trimmed by 3 bases and the J gene end by 3 bases; junction bases not matched to a gene: 5. This CDR3 is 15 amino acids long. Germline V CDR1 and CDR2: MDHEN, SYDVKM. The CDR3 region is CASSFSSGRGYEQYF. The CDR3 nucleotides are TGTGCCAGCAGTTTTTCTAGCGGGAGAGGCTACGAGCAGTACTTC.

Note on this clone: Other DNA sequences in the sample encode the same CDR3. The rearrangement uses TRBV18 and TRBJ1-2, with 9 bases fitting TRBD1. V was clipped by 0 bases and J by 7 bases; unmatched bases: 6. Germline assignment: CDR1 KGHSH and CDR2 LQKENI. The CDR3 consists of 15 residues. CDR3 residues: CASSPPGQGVGGYTF. For the CDR3, the DNA is TGTGCCAGCTCACCACCGGGACAGGGAGTGGGTGGCTACACCTTC.

J is TRBJ2-3 and V is TRBV7-2; D gene ambiguous. The CDR3 covers 14 residues. CDR1 is SGHTA, CDR2 FQGNSA, per germline. V was clipped by 3 bases and J by 0 bases, with 7 bases between them. This CDR3 is CASSFAHSTDTQYF. In nucleotides, the CDR3 is TGTGCCAGCAGCTTTGCCCACAGCACAGATACGCAGTATTTT.

The rearrangement uses TRBV2 and TRBJ1-3, with D unresolved. The CDR3 contains 12 residues. The germline V gene encodes CDR1 SNHLY and CDR2 FYNNEI. V lost 4 bases and J 8 bases, leaving 9 bases between the germline ends. The CDR3 nucleotides read TGTGCCAGCAGTGGTGAAGGACACACCATATATTTT. As protein: CASSGEGHTIYF.

The V gene is TRBV5-6, the J gene TRBJ1-5; D is ambiguous. The CDR3 extends over 15 amino acids. Germline CDR1 reads SGHDT; CDR2 reads YYEEEE. With 0 bases removed from V and 0 bases from J, the gap between germline ends came to 7 bases. CDR3 residues: CASSLGANSNQPQHF. Written as DNA, the CDR3 is TGTGCCAGCAGCTTGGGGGCGAATAGCAATCAGCCCCAGCATTTT.

This chain uses TRBV7-6 with TRBJ2-7, with D perhaps TRBD2 (5 bases). The V and J ends lost 2 bases and 2 bases respectively, with 10 bases between them. There are 14 residues in the CDR3. From germline, CDR1 is SGHVS and CDR2 FNYEAQ. The CDR3 DNA follows: TGTGCCAGCAGCTTAACACGGGGAACCTACGAGCAGTACTTC. Translated: CASSLTRGTYEQYF.

V is TRBV28 and J is TRBJ2-1, with D possibly matching TRBD2 (6 bases). The CDR3 spans 17 residues. Germline V gene lookup returns CDR1 MDHEN and CDR2 SYDVKM. Trimming stripped 9 bases from V and 0 bases from J, with 21 bases between. The CDR3 sequence: CASPPLGRGSSYNEQFF. The CDR3 DNA is TGTGCCAGTCCCCCTTTGGGGCGGGGTAGCTCCTACAATGAGCAGTTCTTC.

V usage is TRBV6-6 and J usage is TRBJ1-2; D may be TRBD1 (5 bases). Germline CDR1 MNHNY, CDR2 SVGAGI (reference sequence). Deletions cut 5 bases from V and 4 bases from J, with 11 bases between. CDR3 length: 13 amino acids. CDR3 region: CASSDTGFYGYTF. CDR3 nucleotide sequence: TGTGCCAGCAGTGACACAGGTTTCTATGGCTACACCTTC.

This rearrangement joins TRBV28 to TRBJ1-1; no clear D. Trimming left V 6 bases short and J 0 bases short, with 11 bases between. The CDR3 loop spans 14 amino acids. CDR1 is MDHEN and CDR2 is SYDVKM in the germline V gene. The CDR3 region has the DNA TGTGCCAGCAGCCGTTTGGGAATGAACACTGAAGCTTTCTTT. Its protein is CASSRLGMNTEAFF.

The CDR3 DNA reads TGTGCCAGCACTATAAAAGGCCGCGGTGTTAACTATGGCTACACCTTC. The encoded protein is CASTIKGRGVNYGYTF. This rearrangement joins TRBV28 to TRBJ1-2; D ambiguous. Trimming left V 7 bases short and J 1 base short, with 19 bases between. The V gene's germline CDR1 is MDHEN and CDR2 SYDVKM. This CDR3 has 16 amino acids.

J is TRBJ1-1 and V is TRBV28, with D unclear. Per the germline V gene, CDR1 is MDHEN and CDR2 is SYDVKM. The CDR3 sequence is 13 residues long. V shed 6 bases and J shed 1 base, with 9 bases lying between them. The CDR3 protein is CASRATGNTEAFF. The CDR3 DNA follows: TGTGCCAGCAGGGCGACGGGGAACACTGAAGCTTTCTTT.

The V and J genes are TRBV7-3 and TRBJ2-1; 8 nucleotides align to TRBD2. Trimming removed 0 bases from V and 6 bases from J; junction bases left unmatched: 10. Looked up from germline, CDR1 is SGHTA and CDR2 is FQGTGA. The CDR3 covers 17 residues. The CDR3 DNA follows: TGTGCCAGCAGCTTAACCAGGGCGGGAGGACCTCCCAATGAGCAGTTCTTC. It codes for CASSLTRAGGPPNEQFF.

CDR3 sequence (DNA): TGTGCCAGCAGGAACCGGGGTACCTACGAGCAGTACTTC. Translated: CASRNRGTYEQYF. The gene calls are TRBV28 and TRBJ2-7; TRBD2 might be the D (5 bases). The V end was cut by 6 bases, the J end by 2 bases, with 11 bases between. Germline V lookup: CDR1 MDHEN, CDR2 SYDVKM. The CDR3 loop spans 13 amino acids.

The count of this clone is one. The rearrangement links TRBV7-2 to TRBJ2-1; a possible D gene is TRBD2 (5 bases). CDR3 length equals 15 residues. V was shortened by 1 base and J by 10 bases, with 17 bases between the two germline ends. Germline V gives CDR1 SGHTA, CDR2 FQGNSA. CDR3 amino acids: CASSLGLAGQAEQFF. In DNA form, the CDR3 reads TGTGCCAGCAGCTTAGGCCTGGCGGGCCAGGCGGAGCAGTTCTTC.

The V and J genes are TRBV4-2 and TRBJ2-7, with 8 nucleotides matching TRBD2. CDR1 and CDR2 (germline): LGHNA, YNFKEQ. The CDR3 has 15 residues. The J segment lost 5 bases and the V segment lost 1 base, leaving 7 bases of the junction unmatched. CDR3 bases: TGTGCCAGCAGCCAAGTTATCGCGGGAGGCGACGAGCAGTACTTC. It codes for CASSQVIAGGDEQYF.

J is TRBJ1-5 and V is TRBV19; 11 bases line up with TRBD1. V gave up 2 bases and J gave up 6 bases; unmatched junction bases: 3. Germline V lookup: CDR1 LNHDA, CDR2 SQIVND (reference sequence). The CDR3 is made up of 15 amino acids. The CDR3, as DNA: TGTGCCAGTAGTATAAAAGGGACAGGGGGTCAGCCCCAGCATTTT. Translating gives CASSIKGTGGQPQHF.

The chain links TRBV2 to TRBJ2-4; D may be TRBD1 (6 bases). V lost 6 bases, J lost 1 base, and 10 bases lay in between. CDR3 length: 14 residues. Germline values: CDR1 SNHLY, CDR2 FYNNEI. The CDR3: CASSPDRAKNIQYF. In nucleotides, the CDR3 is TGTGCCAGCAGCCCCGACAGGGCCAAAAACATTCAGTACTTC.